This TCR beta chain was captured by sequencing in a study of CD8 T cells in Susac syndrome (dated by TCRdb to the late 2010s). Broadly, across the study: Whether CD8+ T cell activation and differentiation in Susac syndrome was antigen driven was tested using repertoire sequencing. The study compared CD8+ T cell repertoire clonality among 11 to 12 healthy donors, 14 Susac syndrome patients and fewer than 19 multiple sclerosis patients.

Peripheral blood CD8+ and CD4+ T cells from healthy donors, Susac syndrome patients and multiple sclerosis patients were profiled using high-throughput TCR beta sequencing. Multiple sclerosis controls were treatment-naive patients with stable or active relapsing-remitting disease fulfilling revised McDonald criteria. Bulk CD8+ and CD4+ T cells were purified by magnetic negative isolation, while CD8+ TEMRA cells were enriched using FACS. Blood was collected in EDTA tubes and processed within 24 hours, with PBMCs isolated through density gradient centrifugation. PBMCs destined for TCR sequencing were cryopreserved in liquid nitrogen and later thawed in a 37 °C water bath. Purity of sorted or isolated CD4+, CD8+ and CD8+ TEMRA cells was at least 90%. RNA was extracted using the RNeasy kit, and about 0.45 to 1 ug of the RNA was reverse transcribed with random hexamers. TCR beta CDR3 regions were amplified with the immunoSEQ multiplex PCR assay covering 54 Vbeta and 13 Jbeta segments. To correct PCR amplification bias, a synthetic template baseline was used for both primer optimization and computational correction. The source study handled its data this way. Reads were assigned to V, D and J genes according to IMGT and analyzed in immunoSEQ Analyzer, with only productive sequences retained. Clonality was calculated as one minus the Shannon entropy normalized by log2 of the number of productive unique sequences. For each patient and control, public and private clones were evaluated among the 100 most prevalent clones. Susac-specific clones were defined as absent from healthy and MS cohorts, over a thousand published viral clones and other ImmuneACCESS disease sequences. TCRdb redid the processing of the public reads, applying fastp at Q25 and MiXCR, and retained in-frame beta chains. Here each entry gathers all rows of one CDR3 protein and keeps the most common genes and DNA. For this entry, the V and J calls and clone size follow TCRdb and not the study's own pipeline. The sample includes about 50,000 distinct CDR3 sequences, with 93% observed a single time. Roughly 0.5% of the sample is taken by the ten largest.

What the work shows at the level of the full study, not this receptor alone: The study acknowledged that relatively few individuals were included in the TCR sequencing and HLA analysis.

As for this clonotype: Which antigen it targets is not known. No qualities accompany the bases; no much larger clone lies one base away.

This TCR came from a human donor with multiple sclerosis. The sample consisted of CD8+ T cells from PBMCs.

The DNA sequence is as follows: TGTGCCAGCACCGCGGGGGGATTAGAGCAGTACTTC. Its product reads: CASTAGGLEQYF. The chain is encoded by TRBV5-4 joined to TRBJ2-7; TRBD2 matches 8 bases in the middle. Including cysteine and phenylalanine, the CDR3 has 12 amino acids. Only the CDR3 DNA stays, 36 bases, in frame from base 1. The germline V gene (reference sequence) specifies SGHNT as CDR1 and YYREEE as CDR2. Trimming leaves V shorter by 6 bases and J shorter by 7 bases, with the junction holding 6 bases beyond the gene matches.